A selection of T cell receptor beta chains follows, all from one sample in a study of Ad26.COV2.S vaccination and SARS-CoV-2 variants. The protocol was immunoSEQ multiplex PCR, while the TCRdb copy is restricted to in-frame clones and leaves out a portion. The data show approximately 480,000 clones, with around nine tenths seen just once and roughly 13% held by the top ten. Sequencing used peripheral blood, obtained in a trial of Ad26.COV2.S vaccine versus placebo. The receptors originated from a person aged 18-65 years who received the Ad26.COV2.S COVID-19 vaccine or a placebo. Both conserved end residues are part of each CDR3. The order of the fields is V gene, D gene, J gene, clone size, CDR3 DNA, CDR3 protein. D genes are given only for firm matches. Expanded clones are given a class, and other clones once, few, many or no size at all.

V: TRBV2; D: -; J: TRBJ2-7; size: -; DNA: TGTGCCAGTAGGGGGCTAGCGGGTTCCTACGAGCAGTACTTC; CDR3: CASRGLAGSYEQYF
V: TRBV6-5; D: -; J: TRBJ2-2; size: -; DNA: TGTGCCAGCAGTTCCCGAGAGGCGAACACCGGGGAGCTGTTTTTT; CDR3: CASSSREANTGELFF
V: TRBV30; D: -; J: TRBJ1-1; size: -; DNA: TGTGCCTGGAGTGGAAGGGTCCCTGAAGCTTTCTTT; CDR3: CAWSGRVPEAFF
V: TRBV6-2/TRBV6-3; D: -; J: TRBJ2-1; size: -; DNA: TGTGCCAGCAGTCTTCACTCCGGAGGGGGGGTAAGGCAGTTCTTC; CDR3: CASSLHSGGGVRQFF
V: TRBV27; D: -; J: TRBJ1-2; size: few; DNA: TGTGCCAGCAGTCAGGGGACGATGGGTGGCTACACCTTC; CDR3: CASSQGTMGGYTF
V: TRBV6-5; D: -; J: TRBJ2-2; size: -; DNA: TGTGCCAGCAGTTACGTACAGCCAGGCGGGGAGCTGTTTTTT; CDR3: CASSYVQPGGELFF
V: TRBV19; D: TRBD2; J: TRBJ2-7; size: -; DNA: TGTGCCAGTAGTACCCCTACGGGACTAGCCTCCTACGAGCAGTACTTC; CDR3: CASSTPTGLASYEQYF
V: TRBV6-2/TRBV6-3; D: TRBD1; J: TRBJ1-4; size: -; DNA: TGTGCCAGCAGTTACCGGACAGGGGGAGGAGAAAAACTGTTTTTT; CDR3: CASSYRTGGGEKLFF
V: TRBV27; D: TRBD2; J: TRBJ2-7; size: -; DNA: TGTGCCAGCAGATCGGGGGGAGGGCCTTACGAGCAGTACTTC; CDR3: CASRSGGGPYEQYF
V: TRBV10-3; D: TRBD2; J: TRBJ2-3; size: -; DNA: TGTGCCACCGTGGCCGTACTAGCGGGAGGAAGAGATACGCAGTATTTT; CDR3: CATVAVLAGGRDTQYF
V: TRBV5-4; D: -; J: TRBJ2-1; size: -; DNA: TGTGCCAGCAGCTTTGTCGGGGATCGGAGCAATGAGCAGTTCTTC; CDR3: CASSFVGDRSNEQFF
V: TRBV7-2; D: TRBD2; J: TRBJ2-1; size: -; DNA: TGTGCCAGCAGCCTGGGACTAGCGGGAGCTCTGGGGTCCAATGAGCAGTTCTTC; CDR3: CASSLGLAGALGSNEQFF
V: TRBV9; D: TRBD2; J: TRBJ2-3; size: -; DNA: TGTGCCAGCAGCCCCCCGGGGACTAGCGGTACAGATACGCAGTATTTT; CDR3: CASSPPGTSGTDTQYF
V: TRBV30; D: -; J: TRBJ2-2; size: -; DNA: TGTGCCTGGAGCGTAGGCCCCGGGGAGCTGTTTTTT; CDR3: CAWSVGPGELFF
V: TRBV3-1/TRBV3-2; D: TRBD2; J: TRBJ2-7; size: few; DNA: TGTGCCAGCAGCCTCGCTAGCGGGAGGAGCGAGCAGTACTTC; CDR3: CASSLASGRSEQYF
V: TRBV19; D: TRBD2; J: TRBJ2-2; size: -; DNA: TGTGCCAGTACTGCGGGAGTTGGCACCGGGGAGCTGTTTTTT; CDR3: CASTAGVGTGELFF
V: TRBV2; D: -; J: TRBJ2-1; size: -; DNA: TGTGCCAGCAGTGTTAGTAAGGGCTACAATGAGCAGTTCTTC; CDR3: CASSVSKGYNEQFF
V: TRBV6-5; D: -; J: TRBJ1-5; size: -; DNA: TGTGCCAGCAGAAGGCAGTTAAATCAGCCCCAGCATTTT; CDR3: CASRRQLNQPQHF
V: TRBV5-1; D: -; J: TRBJ2-5; size: -; DNA: TGCGCCAGCACCTCACCGCAAGAGACCCAGTACTTC; CDR3: CASTSPQETQYF
V: TRBV6-5; D: -; J: TRBJ1-4; size: -; DNA: TGTGCCAGCACCAGGATGGGTGAAAAACTGTTTTTT; CDR3: CASTRMGEKLFF
V: TRBV27; D: TRBD2; J: TRBJ2-3; size: -; DNA: TGTGCCAGCAGTTTATGGGCGGCTAGCGGATACACAGATACGCAGTATTTT; CDR3: CASSLWAASGYTDTQYF
V: TRBV19; D: TRBD1; J: TRBJ1-2; size: -; DNA: TGTGCCAGCACCCTCAGGACAGGGGGCAGGGATGGCTACACCTTC; CDR3: CASTLRTGGRDGYTF
V: TRBV9; D: -; J: TRBJ1-2; size: -; DNA: TGTGCCAGCAGCGTAGGGATAGGGGTTTTTTCCTATGGCTACACCTTC; CDR3: CASSVGIGVFSYGYTF
V: TRBV19; D: -; J: TRBJ2-2; size: -; DNA: TGTGCCAGTAGCACGTTGGCCGGGGAGCTGTTTTTT; CDR3: CASSTLAGELFF
V: TRBV5-5; D: -; J: TRBJ1-1; size: -; DNA: TGTGCCAGCAGCCTGTACACTGAAGCTTTCTTT; CDR3: CASSLYTEAFF
V: TRBV9; D: -; J: TRBJ1-2; size: -; DNA: TGTGCCAGCAGCCCCCGGGGGGGTGGTTATGGCTACACCTTC; CDR3: CASSPRGGGYGYTF
V: TRBV4-1; D: -; J: TRBJ2-1; size: -; DNA: TGCGCCAGCAGCCAAGTCCAGGACCCCGGTTCGGAGCAGTTCTTC; CDR3: CASSQVQDPGSEQFF
V: TRBV9; D: -; J: TRBJ2-5; size: -; DNA: TGTGCCAGCAGCGTAGACCCCAGAGGGGGAGAGACCCAGTACTTC; CDR3: CASSVDPRGGETQYF
V: TRBV20-1; D: -; J: TRBJ2-7; size: -; DNA: TGCAGTGCTAGTTTGTGGAGGGGGTACGAGCAGTACTTC; CDR3: CSASLWRGYEQYF
V: TRBV4-2; D: -; J: TRBJ2-7; size: -; DNA: TGTGCCAGCAGCAGCGGACTTTTGGGCTACGAGCAGTACTTC; CDR3: CASSSGLLGYEQYF
V: TRBV30; D: -; J: TRBJ1-1; size: -; DNA: TGTGCCTGGAGCCCGGGGGGCAGCATGAACACTGAAGCTTTCTTT; CDR3: CAWSPGGSMNTEAFF
V: TRBV6-5; D: -; J: TRBJ2-4; size: -; DNA: TGTGCCAGCAGGACTACAGGGAACATTCAGTACTTC; CDR3: CASRTTGNIQYF
V: TRBV28; D: -; J: TRBJ1-2; size: -; DNA: TGTGCCAGCACCCGGGGCCTAAGGGGCGGCTACACCTTC; CDR3: CASTRGLRGGYTF
V: TRBV30; D: TRBD2; J: TRBJ2-5; size: -; DNA: TGTGCCTGGGGGTTGGTGAGGACTAGCGGGAGGGCCTACCAAGAGACCCAGTACTTC; CDR3: CAWGLVRTSGRAYQETQYF
V: TRBV15; D: -; J: TRBJ2-5; size: -; DNA: TGTGCCACCAGCAAGGGTCCTAGGGAGACCCAGTACTTC; CDR3: CATSKGPRETQYF
V: TRBV28; D: -; J: TRBJ2-3; size: once; DNA: TGTGCCAGCACCGCGAGGGGCGGTTACACAGATACGCAGTATTTT; CDR3: CASTARGGYTDTQYF
V: TRBV28; D: -; J: TRBJ2-6; size: -; DNA: TGTGCCAGCAGTTCGTTTCCGGCGGGGCTGAGTGGGGCCAACGTCCTGACTTTC; CDR3: CASSSFPAGLSGANVLTF
V: TRBV3-1/TRBV3-2; D: TRBD2; J: TRBJ2-5; size: once; DNA: TGTGCCAGCAGCCAAGAGGGGGGGCAAGAGACCCAGTACTTC; CDR3: CASSQEGGQETQYF
V: TRBV25-1; D: TRBD2; J: TRBJ2-1; size: -; DNA: TGTGCCAGCAGTGAACCCGGACTAGCGGGAGGGCGTCAGTTCTTC; CDR3: CASSEPGLAGGRQFF
V: TRBV5-4; D: -; J: TRBJ1-1; size: -; DNA: TGTGCCAGCAGCCCCATAGGGGACACTGAAGCTTTCTTT; CDR3: CASSPIGDTEAFF
V: TRBV7-8; D: TRBD1; J: TRBJ2-1; size: -; DNA: TGTGCCAGCAGCCTCCGGGACAGGGGATATGATGAGCAGTTCTTC; CDR3: CASSLRDRGYDEQFF
V: TRBV10-3; D: -; J: TRBJ2-2; size: -; DNA: TGTGCCATCAGTGAGGCCAGAGGCACCGGGGAGCTGTTTTTT; CDR3: CAISEARGTGELFF
V: TRBV15; D: -; J: TRBJ1-2; size: -; DNA: TGTGCCACCAGCCCCCCTGGAGGCCGCTCGGACTATGGCTACACCTTC; CDR3: CATSPPGGRSDYGYTF
V: TRBV11-2; D: -; J: TRBJ1-1; size: -; DNA: TGTGCCAGCAGCCCCGACAGGCGCACTGAAGCTTTCTTT; CDR3: CASSPDRRTEAFF
V: TRBV21-1; D: -; J: TRBJ1-4; size: -; DNA: TGTGCCAGCCGCGAGGGGCGTGCAACTAATGAAAAACTGTTTTTT; CDR3: CASREGRATNEKLFF
V: TRBV28; D: -; J: TRBJ2-3; size: -; DNA: TGTGCCAGCAGACCAGGGGACTCGTTCAGAGATACGCAGTATTTT; CDR3: CASRPGDSFRDTQYF
V: TRBV5-4; D: -; J: TRBJ2-5; size: -; DNA: TGTGCCAGCAGCCCAGAATCAGGGGTGGGGGAGACCCAGTACTTC; CDR3: CASSPESGVGETQYF
V: TRBV28; D: -; J: TRBJ2-1; size: -; DNA: TGTGCCAGCGGGGCCTCGGGACATCAGTACTACAATGAGCAGTTCTTC; CDR3: CASGASGHQYYNEQFF
V: TRBV30; D: TRBD1; J: TRBJ1-4; size: once; DNA: TGTGCCTGGAGTCGTACAGGGGCAACTAATGAAAAACTGTTTTTT; CDR3: CAWSRTGATNEKLFF
V: TRBV7-3; D: -; J: TRBJ2-1; size: -; DNA: TGTGCCAGCAGCTTATCTCCCTCAGTGGGTGAGCAGTTCTTC; CDR3: CASSLSPSVGEQFF
V: TRBV7-8; D: TRBD1; J: TRBJ2-3; size: -; DNA: TGTGCCAGCAGTTTGTCGACAGGGGAAAGGTGGACAGATACGCAGTATTTT; CDR3: CASSLSTGERWTDTQYF
V: TRBV10-3; D: TRBD2; J: TRBJ2-3; size: -; DNA: TGTGCCATCAGTGGGGGGACTAGTGTAGGTACGCAGTATTTT; CDR3: CAISGGTSVGTQYF
V: TRBV19; D: -; J: TRBJ1-4; size: -; DNA: TGTGCCAGTAGTAGGGGGAGGGGCAAGAATGAAAAACTGTTTTTT; CDR3: CASSRGRGKNEKLFF
V: TRBV9; D: -; J: TRBJ2-7; size: -; DNA: TGTGCCAGCAGCCTCGGCCTAGGGGATTACTCCTACGAGCAGTACTTC; CDR3: CASSLGLGDYSYEQYF
V: TRBV30; D: TRBD1; J: TRBJ1-1; size: -; DNA: TGTGCCTGGACCCAACCCAGGGGGCGACCAAACACTGAAGCTTTCTTT; CDR3: CAWTQPRGRPNTEAFF
V: TRBV30; D: -; J: TRBJ2-1; size: -; DNA: TGTGCCGCCTCCTTGAGCGGGCCGGCTGAGCAGTTCTTC; CDR3: CAASLSGPAEQFF
V: TRBV6-1; D: -; J: TRBJ1-2; size: -; DNA: TGTGCCAGCAGCTCGCTGGTTGACTATGGCTACACCTTC; CDR3: CASSSLVDYGYTF
V: TRBV20-1; D: -; J: TRBJ1-5; size: -; DNA: TGCAGTGCTAGTACAGGGCGCTTCAATCAGCCCCAGCATTTT; CDR3: CSASTGRFNQPQHF